Listed below are T cell receptor beta chains from one sample, sequenced in a study of T cells after yellow fever vaccination. TCRdb called the 5' RACE reads again in MiXCR, with one record for every CDR3 protein. The table records some 240,000 distinct CDR3 sequences, more than 3.5% of them present only once. The sample in question was PBMCs, obtained 15 days after the yellow fever booster vaccination. These receptors originate from a man younger than 30 who received the YFV17D yellow fever vaccine. Each CDR3 is given with its conserved first and last residue. A D gene is named only where the DNA matches it firmly. Clone size, where shown, is once, few, many, or a class for clones that have expanded.

d_gene: NA
abundance: many
j_gene: TRBJ2-1
v_gene: TRBV4-3
CDR3aa: CASSQEGQPYNEQFF
CDR3nt: TGCGCCAGCAGCCAAGAAGGACAGCCATACAATGAGCAGTTCTTC

d_gene: NA
abundance: many
j_gene: TRBJ2-5
v_gene: TRBV5-1
CDR3aa: CASSLVVGPEETQYF
CDR3nt: TGCGCCAGCAGCTTGGTCGTGGGCCCTGAGGAGACCCAGTACTTC

d_gene: TRBD1
abundance: many
j_gene: TRBJ1-2
v_gene: TRBV14
CDR3aa: CASSQDRGPLGYGYTF
CDR3nt: TGTGCCAGCAGCCAGGACAGGGGTCCGCTAGGCTATGGCTACACCTTC

d_gene: NA
abundance: many
j_gene: TRBJ2-1
v_gene: TRBV7-2
CDR3aa: CASSFSLGDEQFF
CDR3nt: TGTGCCAGCAGTTTTTCTCTAGGCGATGAGCAGTTCTTC

d_gene: NA
abundance: many
j_gene: TRBJ2-4
v_gene: TRBV7-2
CDR3aa: CASSLFWGALDIQYF
CDR3nt: TGTGCCAGCAGCTTGTTCTGGGGGGCCCTTGACATTCAGTACTTC

d_gene: NA
abundance: many
j_gene: TRBJ2-5
v_gene: TRBV4-1
CDR3aa: CASSQVAGETQYF
CDR3nt: TGCGCCAGCAGCCAAGTAGCAGGCGAGACCCAGTACTTC

d_gene: TRBD2
abundance: many
j_gene: TRBJ2-3
v_gene: TRBV27
CDR3aa: CASRPVGGEADTQYF
CDR3nt: TGTGCCAGCAGACCGGTTGGGGGGGAGGCAGATACGCAGTATTTT

d_gene: TRBD2
abundance: many
j_gene: TRBJ2-1
v_gene: TRBV5-1
CDR3aa: CASSLGLQLAGGDNEQFF
CDR3nt: TGCGCCAGCAGCTTGGGGCTTCAGCTAGCGGGGGGGGACAATGAGCAGTTCTTC

d_gene: NA
abundance: many
j_gene: TRBJ1-2
v_gene: TRBV4-3
CDR3aa: CASSQEGGRSNYGYTF
CDR3nt: TGCGCCAGCAGCCAAGAAGGTGGCAGGTCTAACTATGGCTACACCTTC

d_gene: NA
abundance: many
j_gene: TRBJ1-2
v_gene: TRBV29-1
CDR3aa: CSVSQSGYTF
CDR3nt: TGCAGCGTTTCCCAGAGTGGCTACACCTTC

d_gene: NA
abundance: many
j_gene: TRBJ1-3
v_gene: TRBV7-9
CDR3aa: CASSFSLGDTIYF
CDR3nt: TGTGCCAGCAGCTTCAGTCTTGGGGACACCATATATTTT

d_gene: NA
abundance: many
j_gene: TRBJ1-2
v_gene: TRBV9
CDR3aa: CASSVGTEGYGYTF
CDR3nt: TGTGCCAGCAGCGTGGGGACGGAGGGCTATGGCTACACCTTC

d_gene: NA
abundance: many
j_gene: TRBJ2-7
v_gene: TRBV29-1
CDR3aa: CSVAFLGDNSPYEQYF
CDR3nt: TGCAGCGTTGCTTTTTTGGGGGACAACTCTCCCTACGAGCAGTACTTC

d_gene: NA
abundance: many
j_gene: TRBJ2-1
v_gene: TRBV2
CDR3aa: CASSKAQGSEQFF
CDR3nt: TGTGCCAGCAGTAAAGCTCAGGGGAGTGAGCAGTTCTTC

d_gene: TRBD2
abundance: many
j_gene: TRBJ2-5
v_gene: TRBV7-6
CDR3aa: CASSQLAYQETQYF
CDR3nt: TGTGCCAGCAGCCAACTAGCGTACCAAGAGACCCAGTACTTC

d_gene: NA
abundance: many
j_gene: TRBJ1-2
v_gene: TRBV12-3/TRBV12-4
CDR3aa: CASSYTSGMGYTF
CDR3nt: TGTGCCAGCAGCTATACCTCAGGGATGGGCTACACCTTC

d_gene: NA
abundance: many
j_gene: TRBJ1-6
v_gene: TRBV20-1
CDR3aa: CSARTNSPLHF
CDR3nt: TGCAGTGCTAGGACGAATTCACCCCTCCACTTT

d_gene: TRBD1
abundance: many
j_gene: TRBJ2-2
v_gene: TRBV20-1
CDR3aa: CSARLQGGTGELFF
CDR3nt: TGCAGTGCTAGACTACAGGGGGGCACCGGGGAGCTGTTTTTT

d_gene: NA
abundance: NA
j_gene: TRBJ2-1
v_gene: TRBV20-1
CDR3aa: CSARIGHEQFF
CDR3nt: TGCAGTGCTAGAATAGGACATGAGCAGTTCTTC

d_gene: TRBD2
abundance: many
j_gene: TRBJ2-3
v_gene: TRBV9
CDR3aa: CASSQTSGGSDTQYF
CDR3nt: TGTGCCAGCAGTCAGACTAGCGGGGGATCAGATACGCAGTATTTT

d_gene: NA
abundance: many
j_gene: TRBJ2-1
v_gene: TRBV11-2
CDR3aa: CASSSHRDHRRVGEQFF
CDR3nt: TGTGCCAGCAGCTCCCACCGGGACCACCGACGAGTGGGTGAGCAGTTCTTC

d_gene: NA
abundance: many
j_gene: TRBJ2-7
v_gene: TRBV4-1
CDR3aa: CASSITTGSNYEQYF
CDR3nt: TGCGCCAGCAGCATTACGACAGGCTCCAACTACGAGCAGTACTTC

d_gene: NA
abundance: NA
j_gene: TRBJ2-5
v_gene: TRBV10-3
CDR3aa: CAISGIPARGMETQYF
CDR3nt: TGTGCCATCAGTGGGATCCCCGCGCGAGGGATGGAGACCCAGTACTTC

d_gene: NA
abundance: many
j_gene: TRBJ2-3
v_gene: TRBV11-1
CDR3aa: CASSPSPTDTQYF
CDR3nt: TGTGCCAGCAGCCCGTCCCCTACAGATACGCAGTATTTT

d_gene: NA
abundance: many
j_gene: TRBJ1-5
v_gene: TRBV6-6
CDR3aa: CASSPYGNAGNQPQHF
CDR3nt: TGTGCCAGCAGCCCATATGGTAACGCCGGCAATCAGCCCCAGCATTTT

d_gene: NA
abundance: NA
j_gene: TRBJ2-6
v_gene: TRBV15
CDR3aa: CATSGTGANVLTF
CDR3nt: TGTGCCACCAGCGGCACGGGGGCCAACGTCCTGACTTTC

d_gene: NA
abundance: many
j_gene: TRBJ1-5
v_gene: TRBV6-2/TRBV6-3
CDR3aa: CASSYGGQPQHF
CDR3nt: TGTGCCAGCAGTTACGGGGGTCAGCCCCAGCATTTT

d_gene: NA
abundance: many
j_gene: TRBJ1-3
v_gene: TRBV7-2
CDR3aa: CASSLGGGALGNTIYF
CDR3nt: TGTGCCAGCAGCTTAGGGGGGGGTGCCCTTGGAAACACCATATATTTT

d_gene: NA
abundance: many
j_gene: TRBJ2-2
v_gene: TRBV27
CDR3aa: CASSLLSSTGELFF
CDR3nt: TGTGCCAGCAGTCTCCTTAGCAGCACCGGGGAGCTGTTTTTT